One sample yielded the 12 T cell receptor beta chains listed below, sequenced in a study of blood T cell repertoires in COVID-19. Profiling relied on immunoSEQ multiplex PCR, and the TCRdb table lists in-frame clones only, not all of them. The sample consists of roughly 60,000 clones, about 81% of them appearing once. The sequencing sample was made of peripheral blood. Receptors were obtained from an elderly man with acute or convalescent COVID-19.

This clone was observed once. The rearrangement joins TRBV5-1 to TRBJ1-2; 7 nucleotides line up with TRBD1. The CDR3 has 14 amino acids. V gave up 4 bases and J gave up 2 bases; unmatched junction bases: 5. Germline loops: CDR1 SGHRS, CDR2 YFSETQ. In DNA, the CDR3 is TGCGCCAGCAGCGGACTGGGACAGAACTATGGCTACACCTTC. Protein sequence: CASSGLGQNYGYTF.

The V call is TRBV10-3, the J call TRBJ1-5, with 10 bases that match TRBD1. The CDR3 has 14 amino acids. J was trimmed by 5 bases and V by 4 bases; bases with no gene match: 2. CDR1 ENHRY and CDR2 SYGVKD come from the germline V gene. CDR3 sequence reads: CAISGGTGDQPQHF. The CDR3 DNA is TGTGCCATCAGTGGCGGGACAGGGGATCAGCCCCAGCATTTT.

This chain connects TRBV10-3 to TRBJ1-2; no definite D call. V was pared by 7 bases and J by 4 bases, with 19 bases between. In germline, CDR1 is ENHRY, CDR2 SYGVKD. The CDR3 is made up of 15 amino acids. CDR3 in amino acids: CAITGRTTGPYGYTF. DNA of the CDR3: TGTGCCATCACGGGGAGGACCACGGGCCCCTATGGCTACACCTTC.

The genes are TRBV24-1 and TRBJ2-2, with 9 bases fitting TRBD1. Germline lookup yields CDR1 KGHDR and CDR2 SFDVKD. This CDR3 region has 13 residues. V lost 9 bases, J lost 6 bases, and 4 bases stayed unmatched. CDR3 in DNA: TGTGCCACCGGGACAGGGAGGCCCGGGGAGCTGTTTTTT. It is translated as CATGTGRPGELFF.

This chain uses TRBV10-3 with TRBJ1-5; the D is unclear. The CDR3 extends over 17 amino acids. Trimming removed 0 bases from V and 5 bases from J, with 17 bases in between. CDR1 ENHRY and CDR2 SYGVKD come from the germline V gene. The CDR3 DNA follows: TGTGCCATCAGTGAGTCGAGGGCAGGCGTTCTCGATCAGCCCCAGCATTTT. Its translation: CAISESRAGVLDQPQHF.

The chain employs TRBV13 and TRBJ1-2, with D possibly TRBD1 on 5 matching bases. The CDR3 sequence is 13 residues long. The V end lost 7 bases, the J end lost 3 bases, and 12 bases lay between the germline ends. The germline V gene encodes CDR1 PRHDT and CDR2 FYEKMQ (reference sequence). The CDR3 DNA reads TGTGCCAGCATGGTTCGGGGGGACTATGGCTACACCTTC. Its protein is CASMVRGDYGYTF.

J is TRBJ2-1 and V is TRBV5-1, with no clear D. V was clipped by 0 bases and J by 0 bases, with 7 bases between them. Germline assignment: CDR1 SGHRS and CDR2 YFSETQ. This CDR3 contains 15 residues. The CDR3 bases are TGCGCCAGCAGCTTGGGGCAGAACTCCTACAATGAGCAGTTCTTC. The encoded protein is CASSLGQNSYNEQFF.

V is TRBV11-3 and J is TRBJ2-3; weak D call: TRBD1 (5 bases). CDR1 and CDR2 (germline): SGHNT, YENEEA. The CDR3 is made up of 12 amino acids. V lost 4 bases and J 3 bases, leaving 5 bases between the germline ends. CDR3 sequence (DNA): TGTGCCAGCAGCTACAGGACAGATACGCAGTATTTT. This encodes CASSYRTDTQYF. The full variable domain, rest sourced from reference TRBV11-3 and TRBJ2-3, is EAGVVQSPRYKIIEKKQPVAFWCNPISGHNTLYWYLQNLGQGPELLIRYENEEAVDDSQLPKDRFSAERLKGVDSTLKIQPAELGDSAVYLCASSYRTDTQYFGPGTRLTVL.

The CDR3, as DNA: TGTGCCACCGAACTAGGGGGATTGAACACTGAAGCTTTCTTT. It yields the protein CATELGGLNTEAFF. This rearrangement joins TRBV5-4 to TRBJ1-1; weak D call: TRBD1 (6 bases). This CDR3 has 14 amino acids. Germline CDR1 and CDR2: SGHNT and YYREEE (reference sequence). Trimming removed 9 bases at V and 0 bases at J, with 15 bases between.

The genes are TRBV5-4 and TRBJ2-2; D is undetermined. This CDR3 is 17 amino acids long. Germline-derived CDR1 and CDR2 are SGHNT and YYREEE (reference sequence). The V end lost 4 bases, the J end lost 0 bases, and 16 bases lay between the germline ends. DNA of the CDR3: TGTGCCAGCAGCCCCGGTCCCGGCGGCGCGAACACCGGGGAGCTGTTTTTT. This sequence encodes CASSPGPGGANTGELFF.

This clone was observed a handful of times. The J gene is TRBJ1-1, the V gene TRBV27; D might be TRBD1 (5 bases). This CDR3 comprises 13 residues. From germline, CDR1 is MNHEY and CDR2 SMNVEV (reference sequence). V was pared by 4 bases and J by 6 bases, with 12 bases between. The DNA for the CDR3 is TGTGCCAGCAGTTGGGGGAGGGGCGCTGAAGCTTTCTTT. Translated, it gives CASSWGRGAEAFF.

The chain uses TRBV19 and TRBJ1-5, with 9 nucleotides matching TRBD1. Per the germline V gene, CDR1 is LNHDA and CDR2 is SQIVND (reference sequence). V trimming: 1 base; J trimming: 3 bases; junction bases outside the gene matches: 1. This CDR3 comprises 15 residues. CDR3 in DNA: TGTGCCAGTAGTATAGGGGACAGGGCCAATCAGCCCCAGCATTTT. Protein: CASSIGDRANQPQHF.